This record concerns one T cell receptor beta chain sequence. The antigen remains unidentified. The CDR3 carries no conserved terminal phenylalanine or tryptophan, so it likely arises from a read error. It is unclear where the CDR3 begins or ends on the DNA, so no DNA is shown, and the CDR3 is as TCRdb lists it. CDR3 and TCR beta VDJ profiling relied on genomic DNA as the template. Using its own MiXCR run on the reads, TCRdb lists one record per CDR3 protein. The sample yields about 400,000 distinct CDR3 sequences, roughly 68% seen once. The CDR3 comprises 9 residues, both ends counted. The V gene's germline CDR1 is LGHNA and CDR2 YSLEER. This specimen belongs to a study of CD8+CD57+ T cells in acquired aplastic anemia. Across the study: An average of approximately 3.4 ug of DNA was obtained from sorted CD4+ and CD8+ cells.

Notes on the study in general: Sharing between patients and controls was observed for twenty-nine CD8+ CDR3 sequences.

This chain connects TRBV4-3 to TRBJ1-6; TRBD1 was called by the table and not checked on the DNA. The sample taken for sequencing was sorted CD4+, CD8+, or CD8+CD57+ T cells (not recorded which) from PBMCs. This TCR came from a human donor in good health, serving as a control. The chain's CDR3 is CASSQDPPS.